This record looks at one T cell receptor (beta chain) sequence and its context. The target of this receptor is not known. There are no base qualities to consult, and no much larger clone falls within one base. The meaning of the sample's treatment or condition label: in vitro stimulation with specific CMV peptide epitopes to enrich CMV-specific T cells. Instrument on record: Illumina HiSeq 1500. TCRdb's own reprocessing of the public reads used fastp at Q25 and MiXCR and kept productive beta chains. Each record represents a unique CDR3 protein, reported with the most common genes and DNA among its rows. The sample table records about 78,000 distinct CDR3 sequences; roughly 40% of these occur just once. Roughly 93% of the sample is in the top ten clones. The data were taken from a study of T cell repertoires in cytomegalovirus infection (dated by TCRdb to the late 2010s). At the level of the whole study: The peptide stimulations were aimed at well-studied HLA-B-restricted epitopes as well as recently identified HLA-C-restricted CMV epitopes, whose presentation resists viral immunomodulation. Donor HLA type was relevant to the analysis, as public TCR beta signatures indicated carriage of CMV infection together with the matching HLA type.

Results the study describes overall, beyond this receptor: The ex vivo response was dominated by HLA-C-restricted CMV-specific TCR beta clonotypes, which also provided the single most frequent clonotype in two of eight donors. Cumulative frequency of public TCR beta family members discriminated carriers of CMV infection plus the relevant HLA type in this cohort and an independent approximately 370-donor cohort.

Including cysteine and phenylalanine, the CDR3 has 16 amino acids. The retained sequence is limited to the CDR3, 48 bases, with the frame set at the first base. Taken from the germline V gene (reference sequence), the CDR1 and CDR2 loops are LNHDA and SQIVND. V is shortened by 5 bases, J by 7 bases, and the region joining them spans 22 bases. The chain was built from TRBV19 and TRBJ2-3; TRBD2 is perhaps the D gene, given 5 matching bases. Sequencing was performed on CD8+ T cells from cultured PBMCs, taken from culture after CMV antigen stimulation. The clonotype comes from a human donor in good health (CMV status not recorded). Some clones in this sample may be carry-over from other donors' samples. For the CDR3, the sequence is CASSYRLSRSTYTQYF. The DNA is TGTGCCAGTAGTTACCGACTAAGTAGGAGTACATATACGCAGTATTTT.